This T cell receptor beta chain was profiled in a study of regulatory T cells in long-lasting Graves disease. Study conclusions and caveats: When disease was persistent, TRBV28, TRBJ1-2 and TRBJ2-5 were the favored segments. Small sample size may have lowered accuracy. Among the persistent patients, 2,500 to 3,500 public clonotypes were shared, more than the roughly 990 shared among new patients.

This clonotype occurred many times. Its specificity is not known. Building of the TCR beta libraries involved iRepertoire HTBI primers and Arm-PCR of CDR3 regions. From the multiplex PCR reads, TCRdb called clonotypes with MiXCR, one entry per CDR3 protein. The repertoire holds roughly 420,000 distinct CDR3 sequences, with about a sixth as singletons. Time point in this sample: newly diagnosed GD, antithyroid drugs for less than 3 months. Following extraction of RNA from PBMCs, that RNA was used to make the TCR library. Per the germline V gene, CDR1 is DFQATT and CDR2 is SNEGSKA (reference sequence). The ends lost 6 bases at V and 2 bases at J; junction bases unmatched: 9. CDR3 length equals 16 residues. The same data also went into a second study, on T cells in Graves' hyperthyroidism and ophthalmopathy.

V and J are TRBV20-1 and TRBJ2-5; 13 bases fit TRBD2. Sequenced material: peripheral blood mononuclear cells (PBMCs), taken at new diagnosis, from a patient treated with antithyroid drugs. This TCR derives from a woman in her thirties with Graves disease. CDR3 nucleotide sequence: TGCAGTGCCCGATCTCCGGGACTAGCGGGGCAAGAGACCCAGTACTTC. Its protein product is CSARSPGLAGQETQYF.